These T cell receptor beta chains were read from a single sample in a study of blood T cell repertoires in COVID-19. TCRdb keeps only in-frame clones here, not all; method: immunoSEQ multiplex PCR. The sample has about 68,000 clones; about four fifths are singletons. Sequences were obtained from peripheral blood. These receptor sequences come from a man between 45 and 60 years old with active COVID-19. CDR3s include the opening cysteine and the closing phenylalanine or tryptophan. A D gene is named only where the DNA matches it firmly. Expanded clones get a size class; other rows say once, few or many, or leave the size out.

j_call	d_call	clone_size	v_call	cdr3_nt	cdr3_aa
TRBJ1-3	TRBD1	-	TRBV7-9	TGTGCCAGCAGCACCCATTACAGGGGAATTTCAGGAAACACCATATATTTT	CASSTHYRGISGNTIYF
TRBJ1-4	-	-	TRBV7-9	TGTGCCAGCAGCTCGGTGGGTGACACTGAAAAACTGTTTTTT	CASSSVGDTEKLFF
TRBJ1-1	-	once	TRBV2	TGTGCCGGCTTGGTCGAACTGAACACTGAAGCTTTCTTT	CAGLVELNTEAFF
TRBJ1-2	-	-	TRBV7-8	TGTGCCAGCAGCTTGGACAGAGGAAAAGGTGGCTACACCTTC	CASSLDRGKGGYTF
TRBJ2-7	-	-	TRBV14	TGTGCCAGCAGCCAAGAAGGGACTCACCTATTGGAGCAGTACTTC	CASSQEGTHLLEQYF
TRBJ1-2	-	-	TRBV7-8	TGTGCCAGCAGCTTAGGAGGGAATGGCTACACCTTC	CASSLGGNGYTF
TRBJ2-7	-	once	TRBV7-9	TGTGCCAGCAGCACCGGACAGACCTACGAGCAGTACTTC	CASSTGQTYEQYF
TRBJ1-1	-	-	TRBV5-4	TGTGCCAGCAGTGTTGGCAGGGCGAGCACTGAAGCTTTCTTT	CASSVGRASTEAFF
TRBJ2-2	-	-	TRBV4-3	TGCGCCAGCAGCCAAGCTAACAGGCCGAACACCGGGGAGCTGTTTTTT	CASSQANRPNTGELFF
TRBJ2-3	-	-	TRBV6-5	TGTGCCAGCAGTTTTCGGGGCACAGATACGCAGTATTTT	CASSFRGTDTQYF
TRBJ2-3	-	-	TRBV19	TGTGCCACAGGCAGGGGTAGCGCAGATACGCAGTATTTT	CATGRGSADTQYF
TRBJ2-1	-	-	TRBV9	TGTGCCAGCAGCGTAACAGGGACTACTTCCTACAATGAGCAGTTCTTC	CASSVTGTTSYNEQFF
TRBJ2-1	TRBD2	-	TRBV9	TGTGCCAGCAGCGGAACTAGCGGGAGTCACAATGAGCAGTTCTTC	CASSGTSGSHNEQFF
TRBJ1-1	-	-	TRBV2	TGTGCCAGCAGTGACCAGTGGAACACTGAAGCTTTCTTT	CASSDQWNTEAFF
TRBJ2-5	-	-	TRBV3-1/TRBV3-2	TGTGCCAGCAGCCAAGCCCATCCAGTACGGTCCCGGCGGGCCCAGTACTTC	CASSQAHPVRSRRAQYF
TRBJ2-7	TRBD1	-	TRBV2	TGTGCCAGCAGTGCAGGGGGCTACTTCGACGAGCAGTACTTC	CASSAGGYFDEQYF
TRBJ2-5	-	-	TRBV11-2	TGTGCCAGCAGCTTAGCTCCAGGGAGGAGGGCAGAGACCCAGTACTTC	CASSLAPGRRAETQYF
TRBJ2-3	TRBD2	-	TRBV9	TGTGCCAGCAGCCTAGGGCTAGCGGTAGGAGATACGCAGTATTTT	CASSLGLAVGDTQYF
TRBJ1-1	TRBD1	many	TRBV6-2/TRBV6-3	TGTGCCAGCAGTTACTCGACAGGGAACCGGGATGAAGCTTTCTTT	CASSYSTGNRDEAFF
TRBJ1-3	TRBD1	-	TRBV5-1	TGCGCCAGCAGTTCGACAGGGCTGGGAAACACCATATATTTT	CASSSTGLGNTIYF
TRBJ2-3	-	-	TRBV29-1	TGCAGCGTCACACCAGGGACTTCAGATACGCAGTATTTT	CSVTPGTSDTQYF
TRBJ1-2	-	few	TRBV4-1	TGCGCCAGCAGCCAATCCCCCGCAGGAAACTATGGCTACACCTTC	CASSQSPAGNYGYTF
TRBJ2-5	TRBD1	-	TRBV19	TGTGCCAGTAGAAAAACAGGGGAACAAGAGACCCAGTACTTC	CASRKTGEQETQYF
TRBJ2-2	TRBD2	-	TRBV13	TGTGCCAGCAAACTAGCGGGAGGTCGGGGCGGGGAGCTGTTTTTT	CASKLAGGRGGELFF
TRBJ2-5	TRBD1	-	TRBV7-8	TGTGCCAGCAGCTTAGTTGGGACAGGGTGGGGGACCCAGTACTTC	CASSLVGTGWGTQYF
TRBJ2-7	TRBD1	-	TRBV25-1	TGTGCCAGCAGCGACAAGACAGGGAGATACGAGCAGTACTTC	CASSDKTGRYEQYF
TRBJ2-5	-	-	TRBV19	TGTGCCAGTAGCCCCCCGAGGGGGGAGGGGGTGAGGGAGACCCAGTACTTC	CASSPPRGEGVRETQYF
TRBJ2-4	-	-	TRBV5-4	TGTGCCAGCAGCTTGGTAGAGGCAGACATTCAGTACTTC	CASSLVEADIQYF
TRBJ2-6	-	-	TRBV18	TGTGCCAGCTCACAGGCCGCCGGAGAGGGGGCCAACGTCCTGACTTTC	CASSQAAGEGANVLTF
TRBJ2-2	-	-	TRBV6-2/TRBV6-3	TGTGCCAGCAGTTACTCGATGGGCCTTAACACCGGGGAGCTGTTTTTT	CASSYSMGLNTGELFF
TRBJ2-5	TRBD2	-	TRBV12-3/TRBV12-4	TGTGCCAGCAGTTTATCGGGGGGGGAGACCCAGTACTTC	CASSLSGGETQYF
TRBJ1-5	-	-	TRBV5-3	TGTGCCAGAAGCTTAGCTTGGACACCGTATAGCAATCAGCCCCAGCATTTT	CARSLAWTPYSNQPQHF
TRBJ2-3	-	-	TRBV5-1	TGCGCCAGCAGCTTGGATACAGCGGCAGATACGCAGTATTTT	CASSLDTAADTQYF
TRBJ2-3	TRBD2	-	TRBV4-3	TGCGCCAGCAGCCAAGAGGGACTAGCGGGGAGGACAGATACGCAGTATTTT	CASSQEGLAGRTDTQYF
TRBJ1-4	-	-	TRBV2	TGTGCCAGCAGGGGTCGGGGGCTGTTTTTT	CASRGRGLFF
TRBJ1-2	-	-	TRBV6-6	TGTGCCAGCAGTTACGACACCCACTATGGCTACACCTTC	CASSYDTHYGYTF
TRBJ2-3	TRBD1	-	TRBV9	TGTGCCAGCAGCGTAGAGTGGACAGGGGGAGCAGATACGCAGTATTTT	CASSVEWTGGADTQYF
TRBJ2-7	TRBD2	few	TRBV2	TGTGCCAGCGGACTAGCGGGTCGATCCGACGAGCAGTACTTC	CASGLAGRSDEQYF
TRBJ2-7	TRBD1	-	TRBV5-6	TGTGCCAGCAGCCAAGGGACAGGGGCCTACGAGCAGTACTTC	CASSQGTGAYEQYF